This entry is about one T cell receptor beta chain. Its specificity is unknown. This specimen belongs to a study of early T cells in non-severe SARS-CoV-2 infection. Whole-study results and caveats: The VDJdb matching leaned toward anti-spike CD8 responses and overlooked private and CD4 specificities.

V gave up 3 bases and J gave up 6 bases, with 14 bases separating them. Per germline, CDR1 DFQATT and CDR2 SNEGSKA (reference sequence). The CDR3 is made up of 13 amino acids. TCRdb re-derived calls from the 5' RACE reads in MiXCR, one entry per CDR3 protein. The sample lists roughly 65,000 distinct CDR3 sequences, less than 15% occurring once. The chain is built from TRBV20-1 and TRBJ1-1, with unresolved D. This clonotype originated in an adult who was a healthcare worker with PCR-confirmed SARS-CoV-2 infection or an uninfected control (not recorded which). Sequencing was performed on whole blood. CDR3 protein: CSARNPGSAEAFF. The CDR3 DNA is TGCAGTGCTAGGAATCCGGGAAGCGCTGAAGCTTTCTTT.